This TCR beta chain appears in the sequencing data of a study of neurological immune-mediated disorders. Many counts were recorded for this clonotype. Each CDR3 protein gets one entry after TCRdb re-called the 5' RACE reads with MiXCR. The data hold about 54,000 distinct CDR3 sequences, with over 3.5% observed a single time. What was sequenced was CD4+ T cells from blood. The sequence was collected from a middle-aged woman with multiple sclerosis.

The CDR3 DNA is TGTGCCTCCCAGGGGTCCCGCGGGGGGGCCACAGATACGCAGTATTTT. Translating it yields CASQGSRGGATDTQYF. The genes are TRBV12-3 or TRBV12-4 and TRBJ2-3; TRBD2 aligns across 9 bases. The CDR3 length is 16 residues. V dropped 11 bases and J dropped 2; count of bases not matched to a gene: 14.